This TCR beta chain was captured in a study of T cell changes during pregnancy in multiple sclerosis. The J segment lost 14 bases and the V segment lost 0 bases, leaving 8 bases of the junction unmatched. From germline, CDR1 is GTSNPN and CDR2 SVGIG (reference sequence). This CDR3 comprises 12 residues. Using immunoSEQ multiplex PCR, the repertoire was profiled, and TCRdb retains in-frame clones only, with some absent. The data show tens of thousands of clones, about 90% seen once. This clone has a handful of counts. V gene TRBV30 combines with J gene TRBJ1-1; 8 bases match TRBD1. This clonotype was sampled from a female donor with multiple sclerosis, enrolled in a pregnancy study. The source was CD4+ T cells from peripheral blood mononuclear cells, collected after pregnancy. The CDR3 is CAWSVLGQVPFF. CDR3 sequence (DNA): TGTGCCTGGAGTGTACTGGGACAGGTACCATTCTTT.